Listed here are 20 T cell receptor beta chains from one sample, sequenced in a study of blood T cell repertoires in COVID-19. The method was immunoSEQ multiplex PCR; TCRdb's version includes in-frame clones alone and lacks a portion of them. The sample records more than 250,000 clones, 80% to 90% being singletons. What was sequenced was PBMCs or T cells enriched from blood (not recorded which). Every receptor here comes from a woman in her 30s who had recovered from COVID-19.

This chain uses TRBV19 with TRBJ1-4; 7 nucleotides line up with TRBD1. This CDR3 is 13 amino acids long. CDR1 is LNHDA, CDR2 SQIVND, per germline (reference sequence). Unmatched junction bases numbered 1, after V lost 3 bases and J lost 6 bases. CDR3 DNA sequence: TGTGCCAGTAGTATCGGGACAGATGAAAAACTGTTTTTT. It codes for CASSIGTDEKLFF. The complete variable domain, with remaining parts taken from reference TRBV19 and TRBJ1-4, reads DGGITQSPKYLFRKEGQNVTLSCEQNLNHDAMYWYRQDPGQGLRLIYYSQIVNDFQKGDIAEGYSVSREKKESFPLTVTSAQKNPTAFYLCASSIGTDEKLFFGSGTQLSVL.

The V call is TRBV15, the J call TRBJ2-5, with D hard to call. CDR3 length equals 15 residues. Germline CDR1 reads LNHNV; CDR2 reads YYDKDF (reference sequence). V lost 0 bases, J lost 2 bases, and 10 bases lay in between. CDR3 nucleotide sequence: TGTGCCACCAGCAGAGATCAGAATCAACAAGAGACCCAGTACTTC. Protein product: CATSRDQNQQETQYF.

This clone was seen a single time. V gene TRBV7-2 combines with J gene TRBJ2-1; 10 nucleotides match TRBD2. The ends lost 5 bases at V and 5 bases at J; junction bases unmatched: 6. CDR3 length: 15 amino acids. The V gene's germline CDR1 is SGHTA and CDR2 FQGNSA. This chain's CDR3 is CASSHQRGGNNEQFF. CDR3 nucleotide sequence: TGTGCCAGCAGCCACCAGCGGGGGGGCAACAATGAGCAGTTCTTC.

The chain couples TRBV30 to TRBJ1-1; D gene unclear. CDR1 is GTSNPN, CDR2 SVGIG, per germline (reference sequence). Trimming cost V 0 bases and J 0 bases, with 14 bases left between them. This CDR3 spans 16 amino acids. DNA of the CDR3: TGTGCCTGGAGTGTACGTATAAGGAGATTGAACACTGAAGCTTTCTTT. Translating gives CAWSVRIRRLNTEAFF.

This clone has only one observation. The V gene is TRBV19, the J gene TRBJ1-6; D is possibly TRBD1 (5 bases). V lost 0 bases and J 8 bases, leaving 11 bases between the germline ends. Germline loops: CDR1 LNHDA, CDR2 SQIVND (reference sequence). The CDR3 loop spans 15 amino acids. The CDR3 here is CASSIDGTGDSPLHF. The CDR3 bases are TGTGCCAGTAGTATAGACGGGACGGGGGATTCACCCCTCCACTTT.

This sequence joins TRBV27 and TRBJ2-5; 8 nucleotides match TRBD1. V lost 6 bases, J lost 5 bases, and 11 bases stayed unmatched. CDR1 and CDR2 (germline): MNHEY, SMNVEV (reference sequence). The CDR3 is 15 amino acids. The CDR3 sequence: CASSRAGGSVETQYF. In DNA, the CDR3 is TGTGCCAGCAGCCGGGCAGGGGGCTCGGTTGAGACCCAGTACTTC.

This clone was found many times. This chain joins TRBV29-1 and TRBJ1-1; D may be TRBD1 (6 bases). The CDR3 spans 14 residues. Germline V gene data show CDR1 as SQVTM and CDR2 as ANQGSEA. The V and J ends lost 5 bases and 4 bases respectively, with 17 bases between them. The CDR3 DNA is TGCAGCGTTCTTCGTGGGCAGGGGAGCACTGAAGCTTTCTTT. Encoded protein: CSVLRGQGSTEAFF.

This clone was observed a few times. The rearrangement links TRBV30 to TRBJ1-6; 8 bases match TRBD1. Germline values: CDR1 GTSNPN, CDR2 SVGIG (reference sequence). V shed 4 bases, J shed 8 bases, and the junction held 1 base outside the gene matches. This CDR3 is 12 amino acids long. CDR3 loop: CAWTGGDSPLHF. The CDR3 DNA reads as TGTGCCTGGACAGGGGGCGATTCACCCCTCCACTTT.

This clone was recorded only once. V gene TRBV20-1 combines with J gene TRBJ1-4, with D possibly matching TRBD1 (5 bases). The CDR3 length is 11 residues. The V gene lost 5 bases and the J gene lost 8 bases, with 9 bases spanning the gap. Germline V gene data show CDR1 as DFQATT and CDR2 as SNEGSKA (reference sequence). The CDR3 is CSAHGGEKLFF. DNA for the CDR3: TGCAGTGCTCACGGGGGGGAAAAACTGTTTTTT.

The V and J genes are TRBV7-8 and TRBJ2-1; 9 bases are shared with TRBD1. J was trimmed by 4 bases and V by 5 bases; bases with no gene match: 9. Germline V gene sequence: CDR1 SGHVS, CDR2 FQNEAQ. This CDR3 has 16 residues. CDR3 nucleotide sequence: TGTGCCAGCAGCAGAGGGGGACAGGGAGGGTACAATGAGCAGTTCTTC. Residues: CASSRGGQGGYNEQFF.

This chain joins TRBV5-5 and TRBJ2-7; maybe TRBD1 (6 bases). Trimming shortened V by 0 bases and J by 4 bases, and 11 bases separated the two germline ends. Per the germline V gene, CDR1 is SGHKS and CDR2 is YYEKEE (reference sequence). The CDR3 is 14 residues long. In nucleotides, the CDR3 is TGTGCCAGCAGCTTGGGGACAGCAGTTTACGAGCAGTACTTC. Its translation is CASSLGTAVYEQYF.

The CDR3 sequence is CASSSGEGFNEQFF. CDR3 DNA sequence: TGTGCCAGCAGCTCTGGGGAGGGATTCAATGAGCAGTTCTTC. V usage is TRBV11-2 and J usage is TRBJ2-1, with TRBD2 matching over 7 bases. Germline V CDR1 and CDR2: SGHAT, FQNNGV. CDR3 size: 14 residues. V lost 4 bases to trimming and J lost 6 bases; unmatched junction nucleotides: 6.

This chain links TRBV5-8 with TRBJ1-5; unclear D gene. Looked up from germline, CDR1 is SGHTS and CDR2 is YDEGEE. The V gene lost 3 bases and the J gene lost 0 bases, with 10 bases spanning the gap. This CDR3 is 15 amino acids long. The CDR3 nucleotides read TGTGCCAGCAGCTCGTCAGGTAATAGCAATCAGCCCCAGCATTTT. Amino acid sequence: CASSSSGNSNQPQHF.

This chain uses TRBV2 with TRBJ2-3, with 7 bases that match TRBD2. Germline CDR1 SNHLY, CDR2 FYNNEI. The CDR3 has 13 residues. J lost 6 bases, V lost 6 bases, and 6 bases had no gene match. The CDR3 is CASRGGTFDTQYF. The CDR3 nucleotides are TGTGCCAGCAGGGGAGGGACGTTTGATACGCAGTATTTT.

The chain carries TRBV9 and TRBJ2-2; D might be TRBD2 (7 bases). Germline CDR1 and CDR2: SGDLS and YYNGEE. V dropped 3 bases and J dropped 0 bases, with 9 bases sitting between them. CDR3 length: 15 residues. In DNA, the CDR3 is TGTGCCAGCAGCGGGCGGGGGCCGAACACCGGGGAGCTGTTTTTT. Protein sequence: CASSGRGPNTGELFF. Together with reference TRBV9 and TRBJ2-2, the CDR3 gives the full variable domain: DSGVTQTPKHLITATGQRVTLRCSPRSGDLSVYWYQQSLDQGLQFLIQYYNGEERAKGNILERFSAQQFPDLHSELNLSSLELGDSALYFCASSGRGPNTGELFFGEGSRLTVL.

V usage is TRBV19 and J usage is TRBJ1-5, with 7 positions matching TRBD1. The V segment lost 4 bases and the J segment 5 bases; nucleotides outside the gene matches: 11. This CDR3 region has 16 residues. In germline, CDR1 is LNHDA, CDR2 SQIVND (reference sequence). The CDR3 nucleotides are TGTGCCAGTAGTACTGGGACAGTAAGTCATGATCAGCCCCAGCATTTT. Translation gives CASSTGTVSHDQPQHF. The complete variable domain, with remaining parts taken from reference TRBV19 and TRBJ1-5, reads DGGITQSPKYLFRKEGQNVTLSCEQNLNHDAMYWYRQDPGQGLRLIYYSQIVNDFQKGDIAEGYSVSREKKESFPLTVTSAQKNPTAFYLCASSTGTVSHDQPQHFGDGTRLSIL.

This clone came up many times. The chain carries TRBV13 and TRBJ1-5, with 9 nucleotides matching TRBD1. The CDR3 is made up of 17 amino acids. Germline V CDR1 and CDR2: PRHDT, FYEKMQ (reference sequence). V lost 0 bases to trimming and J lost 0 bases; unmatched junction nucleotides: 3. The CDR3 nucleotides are TGTGCCAGCAGCTTAGGACAGGGGGCATATAGCAATCAGCCCCAGCATTTT. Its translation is CASSLGQGAYSNQPQHF.

The CDR3 here is CASSLLRGRRGTEAFF. The CDR3 coding sequence is TGTGCCAGCAGCTTGCTTCGGGGGCGCAGGGGGACTGAAGCTTTCTTT. The V and J genes are TRBV11-2 and TRBJ1-1; 7 bases match TRBD1. J gave up 5 bases and V 3 bases, and 12 bases lay outside the gene matches. Germline CDR1 and CDR2: SGHAT and FQNNGV. The CDR3 contains 16 residues. The full variable domain, completed using reference TRBV11-2 and TRBJ1-1, is EAGVAQSPRYKIIEKRQSVAFWCNPISGHATLYWYQQILGQGPKLLIQFQNNGVVDDSQLPKDRFSAERLKGVDSTLKIQPAKLEDSAVYLCASSLLRGRRGTEAFFGQGTRLTVV.

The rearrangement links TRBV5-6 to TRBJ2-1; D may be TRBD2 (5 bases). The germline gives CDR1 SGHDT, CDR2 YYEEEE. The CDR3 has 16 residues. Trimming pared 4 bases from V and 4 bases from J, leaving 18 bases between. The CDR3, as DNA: TGTGCCAGCAGCCGGACTTACGATATAAATTACAATGAGCAGTTCTTC. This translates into CASSRTYDINYNEQFF.

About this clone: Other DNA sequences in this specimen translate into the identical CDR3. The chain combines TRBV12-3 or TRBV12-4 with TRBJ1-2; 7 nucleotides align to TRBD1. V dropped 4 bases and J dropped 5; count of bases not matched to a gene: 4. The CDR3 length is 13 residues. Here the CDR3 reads CASSSGQSYGYTF. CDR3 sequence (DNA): TGTGCCAGCAGTTCGGGACAGAGTTATGGCTACACCTTC.